One TCR beta chain is described in this entry. The CDR3 covers 16 residues. Per the germline V gene, CDR1 is SGDLS and CDR2 is YYNGEE. V lost 0 bases and J 0 bases, leaving 10 bases between the germline ends. Study members were between 18 and 89 years old and lived in 20 to 25 US regions. A COVID-19 case was met by exposed participants within 2 weeks before study entry. TCRdb's table, derived via immunoSEQ multiplex PCR, lists solely in-frame clones and lacks some. The table includes about 430,000 clones, more than 70% detected once. These data are taken from a study of blood T cell repertoires in COVID-19. Study as a whole: The analysed material was cDNA or gDNA that came from T cells, B-cell-depleted T cells, or PBMCs.

V and J are TRBV9 and TRBJ1-3; D unclear. The sequencing input was PBMCs or T cells enriched from blood (not recorded which). The receptor was derived from a woman younger than 30 who had been exposed to COVID-19. The CDR3 region has the DNA TGTGCCAGCAGCGTAGCCTCATACGGCTCTGGAAACACCATATATTTT. Translating it yields CASSVASYGSGNTIYF.